One and the same sample provided the 26 T cell receptor beta chains below, sequenced in a study of T cell responses to AZD1222 COVID-19 vaccine. Data came from immunoSEQ multiplex PCR; TCRdb stores just in-frame clones and leaves some out. The repertoire holds over 150,000 clones, with under 95% as singletons. The material sequenced was peripheral blood, taken 28 days after the second AZD1222 dose. These receptors originate from an adult who received the AZD1222 COVID-19 vaccine.

V and J are TRBV30 and TRBJ1-6; 8 nucleotides align to TRBD1. The CDR3 sequence is 14 residues long. From germline, CDR1 is GTSNPN and CDR2 SVGIG (reference sequence). V lost 5 bases and J lost 4; bases outside the gene matches: 4. The CDR3 region has the DNA TGTGCCTGGGCCTGGGACAGGTATAATTCACCCCTCCACTTT. Encoded protein: CAWAWDRYNSPLHF.

V gene TRBV5-6 combines with J gene TRBJ1-2, with a tentative D call TRBD1 (5 bases). With 6 bases removed from V and 8 bases from J, the gap between germline ends came to 20 bases. Germline lookup yields CDR1 SGHDT and CDR2 YYEEEE. The CDR3 covers 14 residues. CDR3 nucleotides: TGTGCCAGCACCACCCGAGGGGCCGCTCGGGGCTACACCTTC. Protein: CASTTRGAARGYTF.

The genes are TRBV3-1 (or the pseudogene TRBV3-2) and TRBJ2-5, with D hard to call. Trimming removed 1 base from V and 7 bases from J, with 7 bases in between. This CDR3 region has 12 residues. Germline CDR1 and CDR2: LGHDT and YNNKEL (reference sequence). CDR3 nucleotides: TGTGCCAGCAGCCAAGTTGGCGGGACCCAGTACTTC. This codes for CASSQVGGTQYF.

The rearrangement links TRBV30 to TRBJ1-3, with 7 bases that match TRBD1. This CDR3 comprises 14 residues. Germline-derived CDR1 and CDR2 are GTSNPN and SVGIG (reference sequence). V lost 1 base, J lost 3 bases, and 3 bases stayed unmatched. CDR3 sequence: CAWSADRDGNTIYF. CDR3 DNA sequence: TGTGCCTGGAGTGCCGACAGGGATGGAAACACCATATATTTT.

The CDR3 sequence: CASSPLSPVYDGYTF. In DNA form, the CDR3 reads TGTGCCAGCAGCCCCCTGAGCCCCGTGTACGATGGCTACACCTTC. V is TRBV7-9 and J is TRBJ1-2; no firm D call. Trimming removed 5 bases from V and 6 bases from J, with 19 bases in between. This CDR3 is built from 15 residues. Germline lookup yields CDR1 SEHNR and CDR2 FQNEAQ (reference sequence).

The chain couples TRBV13 to TRBJ1-2; D gene ambiguous. CDR1 is PRHDT and CDR2 is FYEKMQ in the germline V gene (reference sequence). V was clipped by 5 bases and J by 2 bases, with 12 bases between them. This CDR3 contains 14 residues. CDR3 protein: CASSQLASNYGYTF. In nucleotides, the CDR3 is TGTGCCAGCAGCCAACTCGCCTCAAACTATGGCTACACCTTC. Full variable domain (outside the CDR3, taken from reference TRBV13 and TRBJ1-2): AAGVIQSPRHLIKEKRETATLKCYPIPRHDTVYWYQQGPGQDPQFLISFYEKMQSDKGSIPDRFSAQQFSDYHSELNMSSLELGDSALYFCASSQLASNYGYTFGSGTRLTVV.

This rearrangement joins TRBV7-2 to TRBJ2-3, with D perhaps TRBD1 or TRBD2 (5 bases each). CDR1 is SGHTA, CDR2 FQGNSA, per germline. This CDR3 is built from 14 residues. Trimming shortened V by 6 bases and J by 3 bases, and 13 bases separated the two germline ends. The CDR3 protein is CASRPRGATDTQYF. CDR3 nucleotide sequence: TGTGCCAGCAGGCCCCGGGGCGCAACAGATACGCAGTATTTT.

The rearrangement uses TRBV7-2 and TRBJ2-2; D is possibly TRBD1 or TRBD2 (5 bases each). V gave up 4 bases and J gave up 0 bases, with 18 bases separating them. CDR1 SGHTA and CDR2 FQGNSA come from the germline V gene. The CDR3 totals 18 residues. The CDR3 protein is CASSSYPKRDANTGELFF. CDR3 in DNA: TGTGCCAGCAGCTCCTATCCCAAGAGGGACGCGAACACCGGGGAGCTGTTTTTT.

V usage is TRBV30 and J usage is TRBJ2-3; weak D call: TRBD2 (5 bases). The germline V and J ends were trimmed by 3 bases and 0 bases, with 10 bases remaining between them. Germline V gene lookup returns CDR1 GTSNPN and CDR2 SVGIG (reference sequence). This CDR3 region has 14 residues. CDR3 sequence reads: CAWREVSSTDTQYF. DNA of the CDR3: TGTGCCTGGAGGGAGGTAAGTAGCACAGATACGCAGTATTTT.

To note about this clone: A read error may produce the germline difference seen at one junction end. The rearrangement uses TRBV12-3 or TRBV12-4 and TRBJ2-3; 7 bases are shared with TRBD2. This CDR3 spans 13 amino acids. The CDR3 region has the DNA TGTGCCAGCAGTCTAGCGGAGATAGATACGCAGTATTTT. As protein: CASSLAEIDTQYF.

The gene calls are TRBV12-3 or TRBV12-4 and TRBJ2-2; tentative D call: TRBD2 (6 bases). V was pared by 6 bases and J by 7 bases, with 9 bases between. The CDR3 has 12 amino acids. The CDR3 region has the DNA TGTGCCAGCAGCCCTAGCGACGGGGAGCTGTTTTTT. Translation gives CASSPSDGELFF.

The V call is TRBV18, the J call TRBJ1-6; a possible D gene is TRBD1 (5 bases). The CDR3 consists of 17 residues. Trimming took off 4 bases at V and 0 bases at J, with 13 bases between the two ends. Germline V gene data show CDR1 as KGHSH and CDR2 as LQKENI. The CDR3 sequence is CASSLQAESSYNSPLHF. CDR3 nucleotide sequence: TGTGCCAGCTCACTACAGGCCGAAAGCTCCTATAATTCACCCCTCCACTTT.

This chain uses TRBV2 with TRBJ2-3, with 15 nucleotides matching TRBD2. Losses at the gene ends were 6 bases for V and 6 bases for J; bases not matched to a gene: 1. This CDR3 has 14 amino acids. Germline values: CDR1 SNHLY, CDR2 FYNNEI. The CDR3 is CASRGTSGRDTQYF. In DNA form, the CDR3 reads TGTGCCAGCAGGGGGACTAGCGGGAGGGATACGCAGTATTTT.

V and J are TRBV10-3 and TRBJ2-1; D uncertain. CDR3 length equals 14 residues. Trimming left V 0 bases short and J 5 bases short, with 8 bases between. The germline V gene encodes CDR1 ENHRY and CDR2 SYGVKD. The CDR3 nucleotides read TGTGCCATCAGTGAGTCTAACAGTGACAATGAGCAGTTCTTC. This translates into CAISESNSDNEQFF.

The chain employs TRBV7-6 and TRBJ1-3; D is unclear. Trimming cost V 5 bases and J 3 bases, with 14 bases left between them. Germline V gene sequence: CDR1 SGHVS, CDR2 FNYEAQ. The length of the CDR3 is 15 residues. The CDR3 is CASSARGRDGNTIYF. The CDR3 bases are TGTGCCAGCAGCGCCCGAGGGAGGGATGGAAACACCATATATTTT.

V is TRBV12-5 and J is TRBJ2-1; perhaps TRBD2 as D (6 bases). From germline, CDR1 is LGHNT and CDR2 FRNRAP. This CDR3 is built from 15 residues. V lost 1 base and J 4 bases, leaving 11 bases between the germline ends. Here the CDR3 reads CASGLGGAPYNEQFF. The CDR3 DNA sequence: TGTGCTAGTGGTTTGGGCGGGGCACCATACAATGAGCAGTTCTTC.

This clone has just one count. The chain employs TRBV5-1 and TRBJ2-5; 7 bases are shared with TRBD2. The ends lost 5 bases at V and 2 bases at J; junction bases unmatched: 9. Looked up from germline, CDR1 is SGHRS and CDR2 is YFSETQ. The CDR3 runs 15 residues. In DNA form, the CDR3 reads TGCGCCAGCAGTTTTCCAGGGACTACTCAAGAGACCCAGTACTTC. Residues: CASSFPGTTQETQYF.

V gene TRBV6-5 combines with J gene TRBJ2-5, with 9 nucleotides matching TRBD2. Unmatched junction bases numbered 6, after V lost 5 bases and J lost 5 bases. Germline CDR1 and CDR2: MNHEY and SVGAGI. CDR3 length equals 14 residues. In nucleotides, the CDR3 is TGTGCCAGCAGTCGGGCGAGCGGGAGGGAGACCCAGTACTTC. This translates into CASSRASGRETQYF.

V and J are TRBV6-5 and TRBJ1-1, with D hard to call. Looked up from germline, CDR1 is MNHEY and CDR2 is SVGAGI. This CDR3 spans 12 amino acids. V was pared by 6 bases and J by 9 bases, with 14 bases between. CDR3 protein: CASRKEDLKAFF. The CDR3 coding sequence is TGTGCCAGCAGAAAAGAGGACTTAAAAGCTTTCTTT.

This chain uses TRBV18 with TRBJ1-1; a possible D gene is TRBD1 (5 bases). The CDR3 has 14 amino acids. The germline CDR1 and CDR2 sequences are KGHSH and LQKENI. The germline V and J ends were trimmed by 3 bases and 1 base, with 9 bases remaining between them. DNA of the CDR3: TGTGCCAGCTCACCCCAAACAGGGAACACTGAAGCTTTCTTT. Its translation is CASSPQTGNTEAFF.

This clone was observed a handful of times. The chain couples TRBV6-4 to TRBJ1-2; TRBD1 might be the D (5 bases). With 0 bases removed from V and 7 bases from J, the gap between germline ends came to 12 bases. Germline values: CDR1 MRHNA, CDR2 SNTAGT. The CDR3 is 14 residues long. The CDR3 bases are TGTGCCAGCAGTGACTCGAGAGGGGAGGGTGGCTACACCTTC. It encodes CASSDSRGEGGYTF.

This clone has only one observation. The chain links TRBV5-1 to TRBJ1-2; no clear D. CDR1 SGHRS and CDR2 YFSETQ come from the germline V gene. The CDR3 has 12 residues. Trimming pared 0 bases from V and 6 bases from J, leaving 6 bases between. The CDR3 nucleotides read TGCGCCAGCAGCTTGGACTTCGATGGCTACACCTTC. This codes for CASSLDFDGYTF.

This chain links TRBV6-6 with TRBJ1-2; TRBD1 aligns across 7 bases. The ends lost 10 bases at V and 3 bases at J; junction bases unmatched: 2. The germline V gene encodes CDR1 MNHNY and CDR2 SVGAGI (reference sequence). CDR3 length: 11 amino acids. The CDR3 sequence is CATDRDYGYTF. The CDR3 nucleotides are TGTGCCACCGACAGGGACTATGGCTACACCTTC.

This chain links TRBV7-8 with TRBJ2-1, with 7 bases that match TRBD2. V was clipped by 3 bases and J by 6 bases; unmatched bases: 8. The CDR3 is 15 residues long. Germline V gives CDR1 SGHVS, CDR2 FQNEAQ. The CDR3 protein is CASSFYAGVINEQFF. DNA of the CDR3: TGTGCCAGCAGCTTTTATGCGGGAGTGATCAATGAGCAGTTCTTC.

J is TRBJ2-1 and V is TRBV5-4; D remains unclear. Between the trimmed V and J ends, which lost 4 bases and 6 bases, there was a span of 14 bases. The CDR3 length is 14 residues. In germline, CDR1 is SGHNT, CDR2 YYREEE (reference sequence). CDR3 region: CASSQGIWVNEQFF. In DNA form, the CDR3 reads TGTGCCAGCAGCCAAGGGATTTGGGTCAATGAGCAGTTCTTC.

This chain connects TRBV18 to TRBJ2-2; D call uncertain. The CDR3 runs 13 residues. Germline CDR1 and CDR2: KGHSH and LQKENI. Trimming removed 5 bases at V and 4 bases at J, with 8 bases between. The CDR3 DNA reads as TGTGCCAGCTCATCCGGACCCACCGGGGAGCTGTTTTTT. Its protein product is CASSSGPTGELFF.